This T cell receptor (beta chain) was recorded in a study of T cells in Graves' hyperthyroidism and ophthalmopathy. J lost 6 bases, V lost 0 bases, and 3 bases had no gene match. The germline gives CDR1 SGHRS, CDR2 YFSETQ. The length of the CDR3 is 17 residues. RNA transcripts served as the template for amplifying TCR beta CDR3 regions. Using the HTBI primer set, a first-round RT-PCR was run on the TCR CDR3. TCRdb re-derived calls from the multiplex PCR reads in MiXCR, one entry per CDR3 protein. The sample holds hundreds of thousands of distinct CDR3 sequences, 15% seen once. This clonotype appeared once.

The TCR sequence derives from a woman aged 25 to 39 with Graves' hyperthyroidism. The chain carries TRBV5-1 and TRBJ2-2; 15 nucleotides agree with TRBD2. Sequenced sample: blood. In nucleotides, the CDR3 is TGCGCCAGCAGCTTGGTTGGGACTAGCGGGAGGCCCGGGGAGCTGTTTTTT. Protein: CASSLVGTSGRPGELFF. The full variable domain, completed using reference TRBV5-1 and TRBJ2-2, is KAGVTQTPRYLIKTRGQQVTLSCSPISGHRSVSWYQQTPGQGLQFLFEYFSETQRNKGNFPGRFSGRQFSNSRSEMNVSTLELGDSALYLCASSLVGTSGRPGELFFGEGSRLTVL.